This T cell receptor beta chain is drawn from a study of Tregs in tolerant kidney transplant recipients. Study observations and caveats: For some patients, primers changed over time, blocking nucleotide-level comparison.

Assay: immunoSEQ multiplex PCR; the TCRdb copy retains only in-frame clones and omits some. The data contain around 75,000 clones, around 90% of them seen just once; the ten biggest clones take up about 0.37%. V trimming: 3 bases; J trimming: 5 bases; junction bases outside the gene matches: 11. Germline lookup yields CDR1 LGHNA and CDR2 YNFKEQ. CDR3 length: 18 amino acids. Points on this clone: Its specificity is unknown.

This chain uses TRBV4-2 with TRBJ2-2, with 11 nucleotides matching TRBD2. The receptor was derived from a human donor who received a combined kidney and bone marrow transplant. The starting material was CD4+ T cells from blood, obtained before the transplant. CDR3 residues: CASSQGSILAGDTGELFF. In DNA, the CDR3 is TGTGCCAGCAGCCAGGGATCCATACTAGCGGGAGATACCGGGGAGCTGTTTTTT.